This T cell receptor beta chain appears in the sequencing data of a study of blood T cell repertoires in COVID-19. About the research overall: Samples representing acute and convalescent COVID-19 were sourced from the United States, Italy and Spain.

Sequenced by immunoSEQ multiplex PCR; TCRdb stores in-frame clones only, minus some. The table records 95,000 to 110,000 clones, about 92% of them present only once. This clone was seen a few times. The CDR3 extends over 17 amino acids. The V and J ends lost 4 bases and 0 bases respectively, with 18 bases between them. Germline V lookup: CDR1 SGHDN, CDR2 FVKESK. This receptor was identified in an elderly woman in a cohort sampled during active COVID-19. What was sequenced was peripheral blood. This sequence joins TRBV14 and TRBJ1-1; no definite D call. Here the CDR3 reads CASSLTPGVQLNTEAFF. In DNA form, the CDR3 reads TGTGCCAGCAGCCTTACACCCGGGGTGCAGTTGAACACTGAAGCTTTCTTT.